This T cell receptor (beta chain) was captured by sequencing in a study of response to subunit inactivated influenza vaccine. The study's findings and limits: The authors put forward the suggestion that each seasonal influenza vaccination may bring in only a limited number of new T cells.

The table lists this clonotype with many counts. What it recognizes is unknown. The germline gives CDR1 SGHVS, CDR2 FQNEAQ. CDR3 length: 15 residues. Trimming shortened V by 8 bases and J by 0 bases, and 16 bases separated the two germline ends. TCRdb fed the RT-PCR reads into MiXCR, producing one record per CDR3 protein. The sample records hundreds of thousands of distinct CDR3 sequences, 15% to 20% being singletons. The source material was CD4+ T cells sorted from PBMCs, sampled about 24 months after vaccination. This receptor was obtained from a man between 50 and 70 years old who received an inactivated influenza vaccine. This chain joins TRBV7-8 and TRBJ2-5; possibly TRBD1 for D (5 bases). The DNA of the CDR3 is TGTGCCAGCGGCCAGGACCGACAGAACCAAGAGACCCAGTACTTC. Protein product: CASGQDRQNQETQYF. The whole variable domain, remainder taken from reference TRBV7-8 and TRBJ2-5, is GAGVSQSPRYKVAKRGQDVALRCDPISGHVSLFWYQQALGQGPEFLTYFQNEAQLDKSGLPSDRFFAERPEGSVSTLKIQRTQQEDSAVYLCASGQDRQNQETQYFGPGTRLLVL.